This TCR beta chain was found in a study of OX40 agonist ivuxolimab in advanced cancers. The wider study: Ivuxolimab, an antibody acting as an agonist of OX40 (CD134), was used to treat patients. Patients with prior anti-PD-1, anti-PD-L1 or anti-CTLA-4 therapy were eligible; less than 50% had some.

The table came from immunoSEQ multiplex PCR; TCRdb's copy has only in-frame clones and leaves some out. The sample yields 75,000 to 100,000 clones, 90% to 95% seen once. As to this clone: Its antigen is unknown.

Study results and limitations: In CD8+ T cells, expanded clones were on average more numerous than in CD4+.

The junction had 7 bases not matched to a gene; V was cut back by 7 bases and J by 3 bases. This CDR3 comprises 14 residues. Per germline, CDR1 MRHNA and CDR2 SNTAGT. The chain recombines TRBV6-4 with TRBJ2-7, with 9 bases aligning to TRBD1. The clonotype was recovered from an adult with an advanced solid tumor such as melanoma, head and neck, liver or kidney cancer. The starting material was CD4+ or CD8+ T cells sorted from blood, obtained in a trial of the OX40 agonist ivuxolimab. The CDR3 loop reads CASTQGTGSYEQYF. The CDR3 DNA reads as TGTGCCAGCACCCAAGGGACAGGGAGCTACGAGCAGTACTTC.